This T cell receptor (beta chain) came from a study of shared clonotypes between healthy human individuals. Assay used: immunoSEQ multiplex PCR; TCRdb lists only in-frame clones, some missing. The sample contains millions of clones, roughly 93% of which appear only once. The study's findings and limits: Owing to a small donor count, the genetic and exposure-history diversity represented was limited.

Details on this clone: What it recognizes is unknown.

The V and J ends lost 5 bases and 4 bases, in that order; junction bases with no gene match: 10. CDR3 length: 15 residues. The germline gives CDR1 SGHNT, CDR2 YENEEA. This sequence was found in a young man in good health. Some clones in this sample may be carry-over from other donors' samples. This chain links TRBV11-3 with TRBJ2-7; 8 bases agree with TRBD2. The sequencing input was naive CD4+ T cells from PBMCs. Described subset: CD45RA+ positively selected. This chain's CDR3 is CASSQTGTSKYEQYF. The CDR3 DNA reads as TGTGCCAGCAGCCAAACCGGGACTAGTAAGTACGAGCAGTACTTC. Based on the CDR3 plus reference TRBV11-3 and TRBJ2-7, the full variable domain is EAGVVQSPRYKIIEKKQPVAFWCNPISGHNTLYWYLQNLGQGPELLIRYENEEAVDDSQLPKDRFSAERLKGVDSTLKIQPAELGDSAVYLCASSQTGTSKYEQYFGPGTRLTVT.